The rows below give T cell receptor beta chains drawn from one sample of a study of type 1 regulatory T cells. One entry per CDR3 protein results from TCRdb running MiXCR on the reads. Here the sample spans some 90,000 distinct CDR3 sequences, about a third being singletons. Sample: CD4+ T cells, either the whole sample or a sorted fraction (not recorded which). The origin of the receptors is a human donor in good health. The CDR3 runs from the conserved cysteine through the conserved F or W. The D gene is left open where the match is weak. The size field is filled for only some rows; it gives once, few, many or a size class.

j_gene: TRBJ2-7; abundance: few; d_gene: TRBD1; v_gene: TRBV20-1; len: 15; CDR3nt: TGCAGTGCTAGTATGGCGGACAGGGTCTCCTACGAGCAGTACTTC; CDR3aa: CSASMADRVSYEQYF
j_gene: TRBJ2-1; abundance: few; d_gene: TRBD2; v_gene: TRBV2; len: 15; CDR3nt: TGTGCCAGCAGCGATCTAGGGACTAGCGTGAATGAGCAGTTCTTC; CDR3aa: CASSDLGTSVNEQFF
j_gene: TRBJ2-3; abundance: .; d_gene: TRBD2; v_gene: TRBV5-4; len: 14; CDR3nt: TGTGCCAGCAGCCCGAGCGGGAGGTACGATACGCAGTATTTT; CDR3aa: CASSPSGRYDTQYF
j_gene: TRBJ1-5; abundance: few; d_gene: TRBD1; v_gene: TRBV5-1; len: 14; CDR3nt: TGCGCCAGCAGCCTCTCGACAGGGAATCAGCCCCAGCATTTT; CDR3aa: CASSLSTGNQPQHF
j_gene: TRBJ2-7; abundance: few; d_gene: .; v_gene: TRBV5-5; len: 16; CDR3nt: TGTGCCAGCAGCCTGGGGGCGGCGGGCCATAGCTACGAGCAGTACTTC; CDR3aa: CASSLGAAGHSYEQYF
j_gene: TRBJ2-7; abundance: few; d_gene: TRBD2; v_gene: TRBV4-3; len: 15; CDR3nt: TGCGCCAGCAGCCAAGGTCGAGCGGGAGGGAACGAGCAGTACTTC; CDR3aa: CASSQGRAGGNEQYF
j_gene: TRBJ2-5; abundance: .; d_gene: .; v_gene: TRBV20-1; len: 14; CDR3nt: TGCAGTGCTAGAGATCCCCGAAGCGACGAGACCCAGTACTTC; CDR3aa: CSARDPRSDETQYF
j_gene: TRBJ2-2; abundance: few; d_gene: .; v_gene: TRBV4-3; len: 17; CDR3nt: TGCGCCAGCAGCCAACAAACAGCTTACCCGAACACCGGGGAGCTGTTTTTT; CDR3aa: CASSQQTAYPNTGELFF
j_gene: TRBJ2-1; abundance: few; d_gene: .; v_gene: TRBV5-1; len: 14; CDR3nt: TGCGCCAGCAGCATAGCCGGGACCTACAATGAGCAGTTCTTC; CDR3aa: CASSIAGTYNEQFF
j_gene: TRBJ2-7; abundance: .; d_gene: .; v_gene: TRBV20-1; len: 14; CDR3nt: TGCAGTGCTAGAAAACAGGGTTTTGGGGGGGAGCAGTACTTC; CDR3aa: CSARKQGFGGEQYF